A selection of T cell receptor beta chains follows, all from one sample in a study of cytomegalovirus exposure and HLA in healthy donors. Data came from immunoSEQ multiplex PCR; TCRdb stores just in-frame clones and leaves some out. This sample has 160,000 or so clones, with around 80% found just once. The sequenced sample consisted of PBMCs. The receptors derive from a woman aged 30 to 39 in good health and CMV-seropositive. CDR3s include the opening cysteine and the closing phenylalanine or tryptophan. A D gene is named only where the DNA matches it firmly. Expanded clones get a size class; other rows say once, few or many, or leave the size out.

clone_size	v_call	j_call	d_call	cdr3_aa	cdr3_nt
-	TRBV7-2	TRBJ1-1	TRBD1	CASSLEKGQGIF	TGTGCCAGCAGCTTAGAGAAGGGACAGGGGATTTTT
-	TRBV28	TRBJ2-1	-	CASSSVRGLAHPSYNEQFF	TGTGCCAGCAGCTCAGTTCGAGGCCTCGCTCACCCCTCTTACAATGAGCAGTTCTTC
-	TRBV9	TRBJ2-7	TRBD1	CASSVQGASIYEQYF	TGTGCCAGCAGCGTACAGGGGGCGTCCATCTACGAGCAGTACTTC
-	TRBV5-1	TRBJ1-6	-	CASSSSSGVGSPLHF	TGCGCCAGCAGCTCTTCGTCAGGGGTTGGCTCACCCCTCCACTTT
-	TRBV14	TRBJ2-3	-	CASSLIGGVADTQYF	TGTGCCAGCAGCCTGATAGGAGGGGTGGCAGATACGCAGTATTTT
-	TRBV7-2	TRBJ2-2	-	CASRGGRYTGELFF	TGTGCCAGCAGGGGGGGGCGATACACCGGGGAGCTGTTTTTT
-	TRBV6-6	TRBJ1-2	-	CASNPTGGGYTF	TGTGCCAGCAACCCGACAGGCGGGGGCTACACCTTC
-	TRBV5-5	TRBJ1-3	-	CASSPTGTGNTIYF	TGTGCCAGCAGCCCCACAGGGACTGGAAACACCATATATTTT
-	TRBV10-3	TRBJ2-5	-	CAISESTPPAAQYF	TGTGCCATCAGTGAGTCGACCCCCCCGGCGGCCCAGTACTTC
-	TRBV7-2	TRBJ1-6	-	CASSTQQGSYNSPLHF	TGTGCCAGCAGCACTCAACAGGGCTCCTATAATTCACCCCTCCACTTT
-	TRBV28	TRBJ2-5	TRBD2	CASSLRASGGAETQYF	TGTGCCAGCAGTTTAAGGGCTAGCGGGGGGGCAGAGACCCAGTACTTC
-	TRBV30	TRBJ1-1	-	CAHNRRGNTEAFF	TGTGCCCATAATCGGCGGGGGAACACTGAAGCTTTCTTT
-	TRBV15	TRBJ1-5	-	CATSRDAGPGQPQHF	TGTGCCACCAGCAGAGATGCTGGGCCCGGTCAGCCCCAGCATTTT
-	TRBV5-4	TRBJ2-3	-	CASSPAGGTDTQYF	TGTGCCAGCAGCCCCGCCGGGGGCACAGATACGCAGTATTTT
-	TRBV9	TRBJ2-3	-	CASTRGPLNTQYF	TGTGCCAGCACCCGAGGCCCCCTTAATACGCAGTATTTT
-	TRBV7-8	TRBJ2-2	-	CASSLARQSPTGELFF	TGTGCCAGCAGCTTAGCCAGACAGTCCCCCACCGGGGAGCTGTTTTTT
-	TRBV5-6	TRBJ1-2	-	CASSLRGPDTF	TGTGCCAGCAGCTTAAGGGGTCCGGACACCTTC
-	TRBV2	TRBJ2-3	TRBD2	CASSSGGLDTQYF	TGTGCCAGCTCTAGCGGGGGGCTGGATACGCAGTATTTT
-	TRBV5-4	TRBJ2-3	TRBD1	CASSYRTGGTDTQYF	TGTGCCAGCAGCTATAGGACAGGCGGCACAGATACGCAGTATTTT
-	TRBV11-2	TRBJ1-1	-	CASSLAGVAEAFF	TGTGCCAGCAGCTTAGCAGGGGTCGCTGAAGCTTTCTTT
-	TRBV7-9	TRBJ1-6	-	CSSSLEASFSYNSPLHF	TGTTCCAGCAGCCTCGAAGCCTCCTTCTCCTATAATTCACCCCTCCACTTT
-	TRBV10-3	TRBJ1-5	-	CAISESGTGKPQHF	TGTGCCATCAGTGAGTCGGGAACAGGAAAGCCCCAGCATTTT
-	TRBV10-3	TRBJ1-1	TRBD1	CAISERRDSEAFF	TGTGCCATCAGTGAGCGACGGGACAGTGAAGCTTTCTTT
-	TRBV5-1	TRBJ2-7	TRBD2	CASSLVASGGYSSYEQYF	TGCGCCAGCAGCTTGGTCGCTAGCGGGGGTTATAGCTCCTACGAGCAGTACTTC
-	TRBV5-1	TRBJ2-7	TRBD1	CASSLTRQGYEQYF	TGCGCCAGCAGCTTGACCCGACAGGGCTACGAGCAGTACTTC
once	TRBV6-6	TRBJ1-2	-	CASSSEYGYTF	TGTGCCAGCAGTTCTGAGTATGGCTACACCTTC
-	TRBV5-1	TRBJ1-1	TRBD1	CASSLTEGQLNTEAFF	TGCGCCAGCAGCCTAACGGAGGGACAGCTGAACACTGAAGCTTTCTTT
-	TRBV13	TRBJ1-1	-	CASTTNQVGAFF	TGTGCCAGCACCACAAACCAGGTTGGGGCTTTCTTT
-	TRBV6-5	TRBJ2-1	TRBD2	CASSYRRTWRGNEQFF	TGTGCCAGCAGTTATAGGCGGACTTGGCGGGGGAATGAGCAGTTCTTC
once	TRBV7-2	TRBJ1-2	TRBD1	CASSRSGQGDWGYTF	TGTGCCAGCAGCCGATCAGGACAGGGGGATTGGGGCTACACCTTC
once	TRBV5-6	TRBJ1-6	TRBD1	CASSLGTGSSPLHF	TGTGCCAGCAGCTTGGGGACAGGGAGTTCACCCCTCCACTTT
-	TRBV4-3	TRBJ1-2	-	CASSQGRRGGYGYTF	TGCGCCAGCAGCCAAGGGAGAAGGGGAGGGTATGGCTACACCTTC
once	TRBV28	TRBJ1-5	-	CASSLKGLLPNQPQHF	TGTGCCAGCAGTCTCAAGGGACTACTCCCCAATCAGCCCCAGCATTTT
-	TRBV19	TRBJ1-1	-	CASSVGQRFNTEAFF	TGTGCCAGTAGTGTCGGACAGAGGTTTAACACTGAAGCTTTCTTT
-	TRBV19	TRBJ2-5	-	CASSIDGETQYF	TGTGCCAGTAGTATAGACGGAGAGACCCAGTACTTC
few	TRBV13	TRBJ2-2	-	CASSSRGVKAGELFF	TGTGCCAGCAGCTCCAGGGGGGTTAAGGCCGGGGAGCTGTTTTTT
-	TRBV18	TRBJ2-1	-	CASSPGDWEQFF	TGTGCCAGCTCACCAGGGGACTGGGAGCAGTTCTTC
-	TRBV6-4	TRBJ2-1	TRBD2	CASSHSGMNEQFF	TGTGCCAGCAGTCATAGCGGGATGAATGAGCAGTTCTTC
once	TRBV4-1	TRBJ1-5	-	CASSQSGTINQPQHF	TGCGCCAGCAGCCAGAGTGGGACAATCAATCAGCCCCAGCATTTT
-	TRBV6-4	TRBJ2-3	-	CASSANGIFGADTQYF	TGTGCCAGCAGTGCAAACGGGATTTTCGGGGCAGATACGCAGTATTTT
-	TRBV4-2	TRBJ2-7	-	CASSQDGVGEQYF	TGTGCCAGCAGCCAAGACGGGGTGGGCGAGCAGTACTTC
-	TRBV18	TRBJ1-2	-	CASSPSAEDGYTF	TGTGCCAGCTCACCCAGTGCGGAAGATGGCTACACCTTC
-	TRBV13	TRBJ2-7	-	CASSPRGDTGIYEQYF	TGTGCCAGCAGCCCGCGGGGAGACACCGGGATCTACGAGCAGTACTTC
-	TRBV7-7	TRBJ2-7	-	CASSLAHGGLYEQYF	TGTGCCAGCAGCTTAGCGCACGGGGGGCTTTACGAGCAGTACTTC
-	TRBV27	TRBJ2-1	-	CASSRRAAGLYNEQFF	TGTGCCAGCAGCCGGCGGGCCGCGGGGCTCTACAATGAGCAGTTCTTC
-	TRBV4-3	TRBJ2-2	TRBD1	CASSRFRIWTGVSTGELFF	TGCGCCAGCAGCAGGTTTCGGATCTGGACAGGGGTCTCGACCGGGGAGCTGTTTTTT
-	TRBV7-9	TRBJ2-5	TRBD1	CASSSLFRDRYF	TGTGCCAGCAGCTCCCTATTCCGGGACAGGTACTTC
once	TRBV6-5	TRBJ2-7	-	CASSGRTTGYEQYF	TGTGCCAGCAGTGGGCGGACTACCGGCTACGAGCAGTACTTC
-	TRBV5-4	TRBJ2-2	TRBD1	CASRRWQGAGELFF	TGTGCCAGCAGACGCTGGCAGGGGGCCGGGGAGCTGTTTTTT
-	TRBV5-1	TRBJ2-5	-	CATSPLGGETQYF	TGCGCCACCTCACCTTTAGGGGGAGAGACCCAGTACTTC
-	TRBV7-9	TRBJ1-2	TRBD1	CASSLGTGGADGYTF	TGTGCCAGCAGCTTAGGGACAGGGGGCGCGGATGGCTACACCTTC
once	TRBV4-2	TRBJ2-3	-	CASSQDLGGSDTQYF	TGTGCCAGCAGCCAAGATCTTGGGGGGTCAGATACGCAGTATTTT
-	TRBV13	TRBJ2-5	-	CASSLSGFEETQYF	TGTGCCAGCAGCTTATCCGGGTTTGAAGAGACCCAGTACTTC